The clone carrying this T cell receptor beta chain came up many times. The antigen is undetermined. Germline CDR1 and CDR2: MGHRA and YSYEKL. V was pared by 0 bases and J by 4 bases, with 13 bases between. The CDR3 has 16 residues. The sample is drawn from a study of identical twins. Whole-study results and caveats: For cord blood, abundant beta clonotypes had fewer insertions, unlike memory repertoires, which showed none. Modeled out-of-frame TCR alpha sharing in monozygotic twins fell below observed levels.

Unique molecular identifiers were in the cDNA, with template-switch universal primer binding. TCRdb called the 5' RACE reads again in MiXCR, with one record for every CDR3 protein. The repertoire includes 1.5 million to 2 million distinct CDR3 sequences, around 33% of them detected once, and about 0.25% sits in the top ten. V gene TRBV4-1 combines with J gene TRBJ2-1; D might be TRBD2 (7 bases). This TCR derives from a newborn girl in good health. What was sequenced was cord blood. CDR3 in amino acids: CASSQDGGGKYNEQFF. The CDR3 nucleotides read TGCGCCAGCAGCCAAGATGGCGGGGGCAAGTACAATGAGCAGTTCTTC.